Listed here is a single T cell receptor (beta chain). Antigen: not known. The CDR3 covers 12 residues. The V gene's germline CDR1 is SGHTA and CDR2 FQGNSA. Trimming pared 1 base from V and 10 bases from J, leaving 8 bases between. In TCRdb, the RT-PCR reads were re-called with MiXCR into one record per CDR3 protein. The sample lists approximately 500,000 distinct CDR3 sequences, 13% seen once, with 10% to 15% in the top ten. This sample is part of a study of response to subunit inactivated influenza vaccine. General study findings and limits: With each seasonal influenza vaccination, the authors suggested, few new T cells are recruited.

The receptor's source is a man aged 50 to 59 who received an inactivated influenza vaccine. The J gene is TRBJ2-1, the V gene TRBV7-2, with a tentative D call TRBD1 (6 bases). The material sequenced was PBMCs from blood, taken roughly 47 days after vaccination. CDR3 loop: CASSLVGTEQFF. The CDR3 DNA reads TGTGCCAGCAGCTTAGTAGGGACAGAGCAGTTCTTC.